Listed below are T cell receptor beta chains from one sample, sequenced in a study of blood T cell repertoires in COVID-19. Repertoires were generated with immunoSEQ multiplex PCR, while TCRdb's copy carries only in-frame clones and drops some. The table has fewer than 40,000 clones, 65% to 80% seen once; the top ten hold about 2.1%. The sample taken for sequencing was peripheral blood. The source of these receptors is a man between 60 and 70 years old with active COVID-19. Each CDR3 is given with its conserved first and last residue. The order of the fields is V gene, J gene, D gene, clone size, CDR3 protein, CDR3 DNA. The D gene is left open where the match is weak. Clone size is stated in some rows and not others, as once, few, many or a class when expanded.

TRBV5-4	TRBJ1-1	TRBD1	.	CASSLGGTGGRTEAFF	TGTGCCAGCAGCTTGGGAGGGACAGGGGGCCGCACTGAAGCTTTCTTT
TRBV7-8	TRBJ2-7	TRBD2	few	CASSSRREAAYEQYF	TGTGCCAGCAGCTCCCGGCGGGAGGCCGCCTACGAGCAGTACTTC
TRBV9	TRBJ1-3	.	.	CASSVKWEGLVGNTIYF	TGTGCCAGCAGCGTCAAGTGGGAGGGGTTGGTTGGAAACACCATATATTTT
TRBV18	TRBJ2-2	.	.	CASSPAVAGELFF	TGTGCCAGCTCACCGGCTGTAGCTGGGGAGCTGTTTTTT
TRBV30	TRBJ2-3	.	.	CAWRTPSTDTQYF	TGTGCCTGGAGAACTCCTAGCACAGATACGCAGTATTTT
TRBV5-1	TRBJ1-5	TRBD1	.	CASRQGPNQPQHF	TGCGCCAGCAGACAGGGGCCCAATCAGCCCCAGCATTTT
TRBV30	TRBJ2-3	.	.	CAWSVRRAASSTDTQYF	TGTGCCTGGAGTGTACGGAGGGCGGCATCGAGCACAGATACGCAGTATTTT
TRBV24-1	TRBJ2-1	TRBD2	.	CATSDPGGAGGNEQFF	TGTGCCACCAGTGACCCGGGAGGAGCAGGAGGCAATGAGCAGTTCTTC
TRBV10-3	TRBJ1-2	.	.	CAISESRITPAGYTF	TGTGCCATCAGTGAGTCGAGGATAACCCCCGCGGGCTACACCTTC
TRBV5-1	TRBJ2-5	.	.	CASMEGASTGTQYF	TGCGCCAGCATGGAGGGGGCCTCCACTGGGACCCAGTACTTC
TRBV4-1	TRBJ1-2	TRBD1	few	CASSQPGQGVYGYTF	TGCGCCAGCAGCCAACCTGGACAGGGGGTTTATGGCTACACCTTC
TRBV30	TRBJ1-1	.	.	CAWRRPGTEAFF	TGTGCCTGGAGGAGACCCGGGACAGAAGCTTTCTTT
TRBV2	TRBJ2-7	.	.	CASSPGSSLGEQYF	TGTGCCAGCAGCCCCGGGAGCAGCCTAGGTGAGCAGTACTTC
TRBV10-3	TRBJ1-3	.	once	CAITSQVTGNTIYF	TGTGCCATCACCTCACAGGTTACTGGAAACACCATATATTTT
TRBV2	TRBJ2-6	TRBD1	.	CASAGTGVSGANVLTF	TGTGCCAGCGCCGGGACAGGGGTCTCTGGGGCCAACGTCCTGACTTTC
TRBV5-4	TRBJ1-2	.	.	CASSLTGGGGYTF	TGTGCCAGCAGCTTAACCGGGGGGGGAGGCTACACCTTC
TRBV10-3	TRBJ2-1	.	.	CAISDPEGVLNNEQFF	TGTGCCATCAGTGACCCCGAGGGGGTACTAAACAATGAGCAGTTCTTC
TRBV7-9	TRBJ1-5	.	.	CASSAGQEQPQHF	TGTGCCAGCAGCGCAGGACAAGAACAGCCCCAGCATTTT
TRBV18	TRBJ1-2	TRBD1	.	CASSPGQNYGYTF	TGTGCCAGCTCACCGGGACAGAACTATGGCTACACCTTC
TRBV3-1/TRBV3-2	TRBJ1-1	.	once	CASSQDIGGARPVQAFF	TGTGCCAGCAGCCAAGATATAGGGGGGGCCCGGCCCGTCCAAGCTTTCTTT
TRBV5-1	TRBJ1-1	.	.	CASRPTGMNTEAFF	TGCGCCAGCAGGCCGACAGGCATGAACACTGAAGCTTTCTTT
TRBV6-5	TRBJ1-6	.	once	CASTSAYNSPLHF	TGTGCCAGCACTTCGGCCTATAATTCACCCCTCCACTTT